This T cell receptor (beta chain) derives from a study of identical twins. V shed 5 bases and J 4 bases; nucleotides not matched to a gene: 7. The CDR3 sequence is 14 residues long. MiXCR was run by TCRdb on the 5' RACE reads, yielding one entry per CDR3 protein. This table holds 500,000 to 600,000 distinct CDR3 sequences, about 20% found once. Only a few counts were recorded for this clonotype. This sample was also put to use in a study of T cells expressing NK-cell markers.

Sequencing was performed on CD4+ T cells sorted from blood. This receptor was identified in a woman younger than 30 in good health. J is TRBJ1-1 and V is TRBV12-3 or TRBV12-4, with 7 positions matching TRBD1. The CDR3 is CASSRQGWGTEAFF. In DNA, the CDR3 is TGTGCCAGCAGTAGACAGGGTTGGGGCACTGAAGCTTTCTTT.